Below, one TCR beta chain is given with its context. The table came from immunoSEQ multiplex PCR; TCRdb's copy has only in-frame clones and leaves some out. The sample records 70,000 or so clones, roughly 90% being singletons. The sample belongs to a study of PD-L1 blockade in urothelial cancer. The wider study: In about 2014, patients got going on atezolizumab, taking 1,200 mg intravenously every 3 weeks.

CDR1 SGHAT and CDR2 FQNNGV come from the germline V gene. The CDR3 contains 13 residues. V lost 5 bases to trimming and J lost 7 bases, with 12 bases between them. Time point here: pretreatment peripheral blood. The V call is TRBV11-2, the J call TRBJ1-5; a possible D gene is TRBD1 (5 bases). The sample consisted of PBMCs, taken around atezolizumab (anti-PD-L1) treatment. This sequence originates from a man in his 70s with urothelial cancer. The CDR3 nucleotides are TGTGCCAGCAGCCGGGAGGGGACCCAGCCCCAGCATTTT. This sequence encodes CASSREGTQPQHF.